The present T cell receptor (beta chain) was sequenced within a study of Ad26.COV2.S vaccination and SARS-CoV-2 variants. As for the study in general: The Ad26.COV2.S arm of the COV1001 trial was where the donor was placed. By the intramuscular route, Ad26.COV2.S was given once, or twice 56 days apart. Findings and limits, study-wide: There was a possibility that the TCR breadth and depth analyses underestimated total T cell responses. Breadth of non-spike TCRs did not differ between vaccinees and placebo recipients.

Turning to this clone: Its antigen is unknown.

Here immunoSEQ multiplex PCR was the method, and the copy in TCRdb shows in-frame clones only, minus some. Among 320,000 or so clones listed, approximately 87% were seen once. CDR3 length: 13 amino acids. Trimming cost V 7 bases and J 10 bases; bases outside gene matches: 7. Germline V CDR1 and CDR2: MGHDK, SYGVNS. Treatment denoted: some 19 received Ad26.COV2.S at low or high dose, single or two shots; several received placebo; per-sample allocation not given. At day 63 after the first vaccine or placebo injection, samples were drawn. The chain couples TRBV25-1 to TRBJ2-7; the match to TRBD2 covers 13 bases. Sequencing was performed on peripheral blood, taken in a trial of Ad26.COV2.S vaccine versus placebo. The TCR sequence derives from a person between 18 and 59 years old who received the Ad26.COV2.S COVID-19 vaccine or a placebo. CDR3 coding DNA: TGTGCCAGCACCGAACTAGCGGGAGGGTCTCAGTACGTC. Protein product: CASTELAGGSQYV.